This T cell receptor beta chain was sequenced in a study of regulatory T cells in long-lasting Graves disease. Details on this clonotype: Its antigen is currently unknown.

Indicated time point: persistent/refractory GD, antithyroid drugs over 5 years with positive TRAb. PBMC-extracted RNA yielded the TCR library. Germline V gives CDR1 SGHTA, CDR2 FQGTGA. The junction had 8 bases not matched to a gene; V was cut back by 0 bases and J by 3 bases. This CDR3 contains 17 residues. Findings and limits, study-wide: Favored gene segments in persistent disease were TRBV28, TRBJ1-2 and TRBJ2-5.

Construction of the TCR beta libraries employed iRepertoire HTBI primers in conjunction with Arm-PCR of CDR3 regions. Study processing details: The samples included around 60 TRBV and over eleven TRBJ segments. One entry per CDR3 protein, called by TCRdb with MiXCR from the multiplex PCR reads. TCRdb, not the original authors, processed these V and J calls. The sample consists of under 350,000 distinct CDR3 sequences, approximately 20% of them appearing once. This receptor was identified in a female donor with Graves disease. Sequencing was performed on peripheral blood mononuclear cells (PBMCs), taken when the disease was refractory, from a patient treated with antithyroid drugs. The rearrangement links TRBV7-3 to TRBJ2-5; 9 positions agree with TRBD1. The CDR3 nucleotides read TGTGCCAGCAGCTTAACGGGGGTTGGGACAGGGAAAGAGACCCAGTACTTC. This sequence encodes CASSLTGVGTGKETQYF.